This note documents a single TCR beta chain sequence. Trimming at V came to 0 bases and at J to 3 bases, leaving 4 bases not matched to a gene. Germline CDR1 is SGHDT and CDR2 is YYEEEE. The CDR3 totals 16 residues. Peripheral blood genomic DNA, not sorted cells or RNA, was the template. The data were taken from a study of T cell repertoires in aging, cancer and after chemotherapy. A mixed TRB-A/B primer pool amplified rearranged TRB by multiplex touch-down PCR. One entry per CDR3 protein, called by TCRdb with MiXCR from the multiplex PCR reads. The sample includes several thousand distinct CDR3 sequences, 25% to 30% of them seen just once.

The TCR comes from a human donor with a solid tumor. V gene TRBV5-6 combines with J gene TRBJ1-1; 11 nucleotides align to TRBD1. Input material: blood. The CDR3 DNA reads as TGTGCCAGCAGCTTGGTTGCGGGACAGGGGGACACTGAAGCTTTCTTT. It is translated as CASSLVAGQGDTEAFF.